Listed here are 16 T cell receptor beta chains from one sample, sequenced in a study of shared clonotypes between healthy human individuals. Assay: immunoSEQ multiplex PCR; the TCRdb copy retains only in-frame clones and omits some. The sample has just under 95,000 clones, 60% to 70% seen once. Sequencing used memory CD8+ T cells sorted from blood. Subset denoted: CD45RO+ cells pooled with CCR7-negative TemRA cells. These receptor sequences come from a man aged 25 to 45 in good health.

The V and J genes are TRBV5-6 and TRBJ2-7; D is tentatively TRBD1 or TRBD2 (5 bases each). Trimming stripped 2 bases from V and 5 bases from J, with 14 bases between. This CDR3 is 14 amino acids long. Germline lookup yields CDR1 SGHDT and CDR2 YYEEEE. CDR3 in amino acids: CASSLVSGTHEQYF. CDR3 in DNA: TGTGCCAGCAGCTTAGTTTCCGGGACCCACGAGCAGTACTTC.

The count of this clone is one. This chain joins TRBV5-1 and TRBJ2-3; TRBD1 is a possible D gene (5 bases). V was pared by 0 bases and J by 0 bases, with 11 bases between. This CDR3 comprises 16 residues. Germline CDR1 is SGHRS and CDR2 is YFSETQ. In DNA form, the CDR3 reads TGCGCCAGCAGCTTGGATCCTTGGGGCAGCACAGATACGCAGTATTTT. This sequence encodes CASSLDPWGSTDTQYF.

J is TRBJ2-7 and V is TRBV5-8, with TRBD2 as a possible D gene (6 bases). The CDR3 extends over 14 amino acids. Germline CDR1 is SGHTS and CDR2 is YDEGEE. V was shortened by 7 bases and J by 2 bases, with 16 bases between the two germline ends. Here the CDR3 reads CASRYRAGTYEQYF. CDR3 nucleotides: TGTGCCAGCCGTTATAGAGCGGGTACCTACGAGCAGTACTTC.

Worth noting for this clone: One end of the junction does not line up with germline, which may come from a read error. The rearrangement joins TRBV6-4 to TRBJ2-6; D may match TRBD1 or TRBD2 (6 bases each). Germline CDR1 and CDR2: MRHNA and SNTAGT. CDR3 length: 15 residues. The CDR3 sequence: CTSSDGGHGANVLTF. CDR3 DNA: TGTACCAGCAGTGATGGGGGGCATGGGGCCAACGTCCTGACTTTC.

This clone was observed a handful of times. This chain uses TRBV9 with TRBJ1-4; 8 nucleotides align to TRBD1. The CDR3 totals 14 residues. Germline CDR1 reads SGDLS; CDR2 reads YYNGEE. V was clipped by 4 bases and J by 3 bases; unmatched bases: 2. The CDR3 reads CASSTQGANEKLFF. The CDR3 nucleotides read TGTGCCAGCAGCACACAGGGGGCTAATGAAAAACTGTTTTTT.

The gene calls are TRBV5-1 and TRBJ1-1; D is uncertain. This CDR3 is 16 amino acids long. The germline V gene has CDR1 SGHRS and CDR2 YFSETQ. Trimming took 0 bases from V and 0 from J, leaving 12 bases between them. The CDR3 DNA reads as TGCGCCAGCAGCTTGGATCGAGAGCTAATGAACACTGAAGCTTTCTTT. This encodes CASSLDRELMNTEAFF.

The sample holds a few counts of this clone. The chain recombines TRBV11-2 with TRBJ1-1; D is uncertain. CDR3 size: 12 residues. The V end was cut by 5 bases, the J end by 7 bases, with 11 bases between. The germline V gene has CDR1 SGHAT and CDR2 FQNNGV. The CDR3 DNA reads TGTGCCAGCAGCCGGGGTGGCGATGAAGCTTTCTTT. Protein product: CASSRGGDEAFF.

The chain has TRBV7-4 and TRBJ1-1, with D perhaps matching TRBD1 (6 bases). CDR3 length: 22 amino acids. Between the trimmed V and J ends, which lost 5 bases and 0 bases, there was a span of 34 bases. Per the germline V gene, CDR1 is SGHVT and CDR2 is SQSDAQ. The CDR3: CASSPLVGGALLWEGVNTEAFF. In DNA, the CDR3 is TGTGCCAGCAGCCCCTTAGTGGGGGGGGCCCTCCTTTGGGAAGGTGTGAACACTGAAGCTTTCTTT.

Only a few counts were recorded for this clone. The gene calls are TRBV19 and TRBJ2-7, with 12 bases identical to TRBD2. V shed 4 bases, J shed 2 bases, and the junction held 6 bases outside the gene matches. CDR1 is LNHDA and CDR2 is SQIVND in the germline V gene (reference sequence). The CDR3 has 16 amino acids. The CDR3 is CASSSLTSGRPYEQYF. The DNA for the CDR3 is TGTGCCAGTAGTAGCCTGACTAGCGGGAGACCCTACGAGCAGTACTTC. The variable domain in full, completed from reference TRBV19 and TRBJ2-7, reads DGGITQSPKYLFRKEGQNVTLSCEQNLNHDAMYWYRQDPGQGLRLIYYSQIVNDFQKGDIAEGYSVSREKKESFPLTVTSAQKNPTAFYLCASSSLTSGRPYEQYFGPGTRLTVT.

This rearrangement joins TRBV18 to TRBJ2-2; 11 positions agree with TRBD2. V lost 2 bases, J lost 5 bases, and 10 bases stayed unmatched. The germline CDR1 and CDR2 sequences are KGHSH and LQKENI. CDR3 length: 18 amino acids. DNA of the CDR3: TGTGCCAGCTCACCAGTACTAGCGGGAGTATATGGGACCGGGGAGCTGTTTTTT. It specifies CASSPVLAGVYGTGELFF.

The chain joins TRBV7-8 to TRBJ1-2, with D possibly being TRBD1 (6 bases). There are 14 residues in the CDR3. CDR1 is SGHVS, CDR2 FQNEAQ, per germline. Trimming removed 5 bases at V and 8 bases at J, with 18 bases between. CDR3 nucleotide sequence: TGTGCCAGCAGCCCCCTTCAGGGGTTTTTCGGCTACACCTTC. Encoded protein: CASSPLQGFFGYTF.

This clone showed up just a few times. The J gene is TRBJ1-1, the V gene TRBV7-9; tentative D call: TRBD1 (6 bases). Germline loops: CDR1 SEHNR, CDR2 FQNEAQ (reference sequence). The CDR3 has 13 amino acids. Trimming cost V 5 bases and J 7 bases, with 14 bases left between them. The CDR3 sequence is CASSPGTSDEAFF. CDR3 DNA sequence: TGTGCCAGCAGCCCAGGGACATCTGATGAAGCTTTCTTT.

The CDR3 sequence: CASSLSEGYHEQFF. The CDR3 DNA is TGTGCCAGCAGCCTCTCCGAGGGTTATCATGAGCAGTTCTTC. The genes are TRBV6-1 and TRBJ2-1, with D possibly being TRBD2 (5 bases). CDR3 size: 14 residues. Germline values: CDR1 MNHNS, CDR2 SASEGT. Trimming removed 6 bases from V and 8 bases from J, with 17 bases in between.

The gene calls are TRBV13 and TRBJ2-2; the D is unclear. Germline V gives CDR1 PRHDT, CDR2 FYEKMQ (reference sequence). The CDR3 loop spans 17 amino acids. Deletions cut 6 bases from V and 4 bases from J, with 21 bases between. The chain's CDR3 is CASSPLTRSDITGELFF. The DNA of the CDR3 is TGTGCCAGCAGTCCCCTGACCAGGAGCGATATCACCGGGGAGCTGTTTTTT.

The chain employs TRBV15 and TRBJ2-7; 8 bases are a match to TRBD2. V gave up 0 bases and J gave up 4 bases; unmatched junction bases: 8. Germline V gene lookup returns CDR1 LNHNV and CDR2 YYDKDF (reference sequence). The CDR3 spans 16 residues. The CDR3 DNA follows: TGTGCCACCAGCAGAGAGTCAGCGGGAGTTGTGTACGAGCAGTACTTC. Encoded protein: CATSRESAGVVYEQYF.

This clone was seen more than once but under ten times. V is TRBV27 and J is TRBJ2-3; D remains unclear. The CDR3 is made up of 13 amino acids. CDR1 is MNHEY, CDR2 SMNVEV, per germline (reference sequence). V was cut by 5 bases and J by 4 bases, with 10 bases left in between. The CDR3 loop reads CASSHGVADTQYF. CDR3 nucleotides: TGTGCCAGCAGTCACGGTGTAGCAGATACGCAGTATTTT.